The TCR beta chain under discussion was sequenced for a study of blood T cell repertoires in COVID-19 (dated by TCRdb to 2018 to 2020). Background on the whole study: Samples from collaborators originated in the United States, Italy and Spain and spanned both the acute and convalescent phases of COVID-19. The material from the prospective study consisted of cDNA or gDNA derived from T cells, B-cell-depleted T cells, or PBMCs. The dataset comprised deeply sampled blood TCRbeta repertoires from subjects exposed to, actively infected with, or recovered from COVID-19. A freely available public database, intended as a resource for researchers studying the immune response to SARS-CoV-2, is where the repertoires were released. Samples were obtained from the ongoing ImmuneRACE study (first 160 participants) and from about 1,300 subjects provided by 6 global collaborators. Sample metadata almost always included a de-identified subject ID, COVID-19 status, age in years and sex. Where HLA class I and class II types were available, the types were taken from metadata supplied by the sample provider, not from assay-based typing.

Study-level results and caveats: How much clinical and demographic metadata was included differed by source and by participant, and the metadata was provided uncurated.

V and J lose 0 bases and 0 bases, and a span of 6 bases separates them. The CDR3 goes from the cysteine to the phenylalanine over 15 residues. CDR3 DNA only is kept here, 45 bases in frame from base 1. CDR1 MGHRA and CDR2 YSYEKL are derived from the germline V gene. TCRbeta CDR3 regions were amplified from genomic DNA by means of the immunoSEQ Assay, a bias-controlled multiplex PCR. The original methods were these. Within the assay, amplification of reference gene primers was used to estimate how many nucleated cells each sample contained. Sequence reads were collapsed and filtered to measure the absolute abundance of every unique TCRbeta CDR3 rearrangement. For each sample, productive Simpson clonality was calculated as the square root of Simpson's diversity index across productive rearrangements. The table comes from immuneACCESS by way of TCRdb, which keeps in-frame sequences with V and J called. Part of the clones is missing from these tables; in studies checked, under half for an unresolved V gene and the rest for unknown reasons. That table supplies the V and J calls and clone size; D and trimming were determined from the DNA. In all, the sample holds about 200,000 clones, and roughly 82% of those were seen once. The ten largest clones take up approximately 5% of the sample.

Participants in the prospective study were aged roughly 18 to 89 years, lived in over 20 United States geographic areas, and enrolled through a virtual design. In the prospective study, participants were assigned to cohorts based on the clinical history participants reported in a screening survey and a study questionnaire. In the prospective study, whole blood, serum and a nasopharyngeal or oropharyngeal swab were collected from each participant by mobile phlebotomists. Additional blood draws and questionnaires over an approximately 2-month period could optionally be provided by prospective study participants. Before DNA extraction, prospective study blood samples were shipped either frozen or at room temperature. On this clone: The antigen it binds to is not known. No base-level quality is on record; no much larger clone is a single base apart.

In this chain, TRBV4-1 is recombined with TRBJ1-3; the D gene is unclear. The source of this sequence is a man aged 40-55 years with acute COVID-19. The sequenced material came from PBMCs or T cells enriched from blood (not recorded which). The DNA is as follows: TGCGCCAGCAGCCAAGAAGCGGTCTCTGGAAACACCATATATTTT. Translation gives CASSQEAVSGNTIYF.